A single sample gave rise to the 3 T cell receptor beta chains below, sequenced in a study of blood T cell repertoires in COVID-19. The data were produced by immunoSEQ multiplex PCR, yet TCRdb's version contains in-frame clones alone and is incomplete. The data contain around 300,000 clones, 90% of them singletons. The sequenced material came from PBMCs or T cells enriched from blood (not recorded which). The receptors were gathered from a woman aged 18 to 35 with acute COVID-19.

The V gene is TRBV28, the J gene TRBJ2-1; 15 nucleotides align to TRBD2. The CDR3 runs 19 residues. In germline, CDR1 is MDHEN, CDR2 SYDVKM. The J segment lost 10 bases and the V segment lost 6 bases, leaving 19 bases of the junction unmatched. The CDR3 coding sequence is TGTGCCAGCAGCCCTGAGCAACTTGCGGGACTAGCGGGAGGAGGGGAGCAGTTCTTC. It translates to CASSPEQLAGLAGGGEQFF.

This chain connects TRBV7-9 to TRBJ2-5; D is unclear. The germline V and J ends were trimmed by 5 bases and 2 bases, with 6 bases remaining between them. Per germline, CDR1 SEHNR and CDR2 FQNEAQ (reference sequence). The CDR3 is made up of 12 amino acids. Here the CDR3 DNA reads TGTGCCAGCAGCCGTAAACAAGAGACCCAGTACTTC. Amino acids: CASSRKQETQYF.

The genes are TRBV28 and TRBJ2-7, with 7 bases lining up with TRBD2. V shed 2 bases and J 8 bases; nucleotides not matched to a gene: 15. In germline, CDR1 is MDHEN, CDR2 SYDVKM. The CDR3 consists of 16 residues. The CDR3 coding sequence is TGTGCCAGCAGTTTAGAGGGCAGCGGGAAACGAGCAAAGCAGTACTTC. Its protein product is CASSLEGSGKRAKQYF.